This entry lists 15 T cell receptor beta chains sequenced from one sample in a study of identical twins. A single record per CDR3 protein comes from TCRdb applying MiXCR to the 5' RACE reads. In the table there are about 200,000 distinct CDR3 sequences, 5% to 7% of which are singletons. The same sample was also used in a study of T cells expressing NK-cell markers.

Sequenced: CD8+ T cells sorted from blood. These receptors all stem from a woman aged 18-29 years in good health.

The genes are TRBV27 and TRBJ1-2; weak D call: TRBD1 (5 bases). Per the germline V gene, CDR1 is MNHEY and CDR2 is SMNVEV (reference sequence). This CDR3 has 12 residues. The V end was cut by 7 bases, the J end by 6 bases, with 12 bases between. The CDR3 sequence is CASTGGGDGYTF. CDR3 in DNA: TGTGCCAGCACTGGTGGGGGGGATGGCTACACCTTC.

This chain links TRBV2 with TRBJ2-7; possibly TRBD1 for D (6 bases). CDR1 is SNHLY, CDR2 FYNNEI, per germline. There are 15 residues in the CDR3. V was shortened by 3 bases and J by 6 bases, with 18 bases between the two germline ends. In nucleotides, the CDR3 is TGTGCCAGCAGTGAGATAGTAGGGGGTAGTTTCGAGCAGTACTTC. This sequence encodes CASSEIVGGSFEQYF. Supplemented by reference TRBV2 and TRBJ2-7, the full variable domain reads EPEVTQTPSHQVTQMGQEVILRCVPISNHLYFYWYRQILGQKVEFLVSFYNNEISEKSEIFDDQFSVERPDGSNFTLKIRSTKLEDSAMYFCASSEIVGGSFEQYFGPGTRLTVT.

This clonotype has only a few counts. CDR3 nucleotides: TGCAGTGCCCTAGCGGGGGGTTTCTCCTACAATGAGCAGTTCTTC. Its translation: CSALAGGFSYNEQFF. The chain carries TRBV20-1 and TRBJ2-1; 11 bases line up with TRBD2. Losses at the gene ends were 6 bases for V and 0 bases for J; bases not matched to a gene: 4. CDR1 and CDR2 (germline): DFQATT, SNEGSKA (reference sequence). There are 15 residues in the CDR3.

The V gene is TRBV7-6, the J gene TRBJ2-7, with 11 bases aligning to TRBD2. This CDR3 is built from 16 residues. The germline gives CDR1 SGHVS, CDR2 FNYEAQ. Trimming took 0 bases from V and 0 from J; bases not matched to a gene: 1. DNA for the CDR3: TGTGCCAGCAGCTTAGCTGGGACTAGCGGCTCCTACGAGCAGTACTTC. Encoded protein: CASSLAGTSGSYEQYF.

This clonotype turned up a few times. One base away lies a much larger clone, so this may be a sequencing read error. The V and J genes are TRBV9 and TRBJ2-7, with 7 nucleotides matching TRBD2. V shed 0 bases and J 2 bases; nucleotides not matched to a gene: 2. The CDR3 spans 14 residues. Germline loops: CDR1 SGDLS, CDR2 YYNGEE. CDR3 bases: TGTGCCAGCAGCGTAGGCGGGAGCCCCTACGAGCAGTACTTC. Translation: CASSVGGSPYEQYF.

V usage is TRBV19 and J usage is TRBJ2-7, with D tentatively TRBD1 (7 bases). CDR1 LNHDA and CDR2 SQIVND come from the germline V gene (reference sequence). The CDR3 consists of 14 residues. Trimming cost V 5 bases and J 6 bases, with 17 bases left between them. The CDR3 region has the DNA TGTGCCAGTAGTCACAGGGGAGGAGAACGCGAGCAGTACTTC. Residues: CASSHRGGEREQYF.

The gene calls are TRBV27 and TRBJ2-7, with D perhaps matching TRBD1 or TRBD2 (5 bases each). Germline-derived CDR1 and CDR2 are MNHEY and SMNVEV (reference sequence). The length of the CDR3 is 13 residues. The V and J ends lost 6 bases and 9 bases respectively, with 18 bases between them. The CDR3 coding sequence is TGTGCCAGCAGCTATGACCTCAGGGACCGGCAGTACTTC. Translation: CASSYDLRDRQYF.

This chain joins TRBV7-9 and TRBJ1-1, with D uncertain. V lost 4 bases and J lost 4, with 16 bases in between. Germline CDR1 reads SEHNR; CDR2 reads FQNEAQ (reference sequence). The CDR3 runs 15 residues. In nucleotides, the CDR3 is TGTGCCAGCAGCTCCATCCGGGCAAGTGTCACTGAAGCTTTCTTT. Translated, it gives CASSSIRASVTEAFF. Based on the CDR3 plus reference TRBV7-9 and TRBJ1-1, the full variable domain is DTGVSQNPRHKITKRGQNVTFRCDPISEHNRLYWYRQTLGQGPEFLTYFQNEAQLEKSRLLSDRFSAERPKGSFSTLEIQRTEQGDSAMYLCASSSIRASVTEAFFGQGTRLTVV.

V is TRBV27 and J is TRBJ1-1; 7 bases align to TRBD1. The germline gives CDR1 MNHEY, CDR2 SMNVEV (reference sequence). The CDR3 is 15 residues long. V gave up 5 bases and J gave up 7 bases; unmatched junction bases: 13. Here the CDR3 DNA reads TGTGCCAGCAGTCTCAACAGGGGCTTGCCGAATGAAGCTTTCTTT. Translated: CASSLNRGLPNEAFF.

This clonotype was counted ten times or more. J is TRBJ2-1 and V is TRBV10-2, with 13 bases lining up with TRBD2. The CDR3 sequence is 14 residues long. Trimming removed 6 bases from V and 11 bases from J; junction bases left unmatched: 7. The germline V gene has CDR1 WSHSY and CDR2 SAAADI. CDR3 amino acids: CASSTSGGASKQFF. Here the CDR3 DNA reads TGCGCCAGCAGCACTAGCGGGGGGGCTTCGAAGCAGTTCTTC.

This clonotype has ten or more counts. In DNA, the CDR3 is TGTGCCAGCGGTCAGGACAGGGGGCAAGAAGGCTACACCTTC. Protein: CASGQDRGQEGYTF. The V gene is TRBV7-9, the J gene TRBJ1-2, with 11 nucleotides matching TRBD1. The CDR3 has 14 amino acids. Trimming removed 8 bases from V and 8 bases from J; junction bases left unmatched: 10. Per germline, CDR1 SEHNR and CDR2 FQNEAQ (reference sequence).

This clonotype was found a few times. The chain couples TRBV27 to TRBJ2-7; TRBD2 matches 7 bases. CDR1 and CDR2 (germline): MNHEY, SMNVEV (reference sequence). The CDR3 spans 13 residues. The V gene end was trimmed by 8 bases and the J gene end by 5 bases; junction bases not matched to a gene: 9. This CDR3 is CASGQHTSDEQYF. The CDR3 DNA follows: TGTGCCAGCGGCCAACATACTAGCGACGAGCAGTACTTC.

V is TRBV15 and J is TRBJ2-5, with D possibly TRBD2 on 5 matching bases. Germline V gene lookup returns CDR1 LNHNV and CDR2 YYDKDF (reference sequence). Trimming took 1 base from V and 5 from J, leaving 14 bases between them. The CDR3 consists of 15 residues. CDR3 in amino acids: CATSRVRGQLETQYF. The CDR3 DNA is TGTGCCACCAGCAGAGTAAGAGGGCAATTGGAGACCCAGTACTTC.

This clonotype was observed many times. The rearrangement uses TRBV15 and TRBJ2-7; maybe TRBD1 (6 bases). V lost 6 bases to trimming and J lost 3 bases, with 15 bases between them. This CDR3 contains 14 residues. Germline CDR1 reads LNHNV; CDR2 reads YYDKDF (reference sequence). CDR3 DNA sequence: TGTGCCACCAGTACTACCAGGGGAAACTACGAGCAGTACTTC. This encodes CATSTTRGNYEQYF. The complete variable domain, with remaining parts taken from reference TRBV15 and TRBJ2-7, reads DAMVIQNPRYQVTQFGKPVTLSCSQTLNHNVMYWYQQKSSQAPKLLFHYYDKDFNNEADTPDNFQSRRPNTSFCFLDIRSPGLGDTAMYLCATSTTRGNYEQYFGPGTRLTVT.

This clonotype was recorded many times. The chain has TRBV18 and TRBJ1-1; tentative D call: TRBD1 (6 bases). The V end lost 5 bases, the J end lost 2 bases, and 15 bases lay between the germline ends. This CDR3 contains 15 residues. Germline-derived CDR1 and CDR2 are KGHSH and LQKENI. The CDR3 protein is CASSAPGGVNTEAFF. The CDR3 DNA reads as TGTGCCAGCTCAGCCCCGGGGGGCGTAAACACTGAAGCTTTCTTT.